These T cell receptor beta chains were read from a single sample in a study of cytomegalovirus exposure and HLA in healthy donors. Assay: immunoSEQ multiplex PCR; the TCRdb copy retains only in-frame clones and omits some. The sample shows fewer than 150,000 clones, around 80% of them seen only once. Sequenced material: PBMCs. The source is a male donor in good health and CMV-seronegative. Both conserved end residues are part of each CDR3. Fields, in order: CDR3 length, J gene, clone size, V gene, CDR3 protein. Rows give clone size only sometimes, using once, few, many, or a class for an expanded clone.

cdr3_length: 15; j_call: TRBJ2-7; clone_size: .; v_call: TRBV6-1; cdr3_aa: CASSEAGVSSYEQYF
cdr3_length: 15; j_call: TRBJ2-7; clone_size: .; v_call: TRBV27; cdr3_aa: CASSSDATGFIEQYF
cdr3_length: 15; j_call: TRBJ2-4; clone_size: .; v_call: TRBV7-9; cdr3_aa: CASSGQGLAKNIQYF
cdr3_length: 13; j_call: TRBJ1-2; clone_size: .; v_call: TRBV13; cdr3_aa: CASSLTGSEGYTF
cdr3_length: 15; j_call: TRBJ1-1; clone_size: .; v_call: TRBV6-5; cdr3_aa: CAASVDRGFYTEAFF
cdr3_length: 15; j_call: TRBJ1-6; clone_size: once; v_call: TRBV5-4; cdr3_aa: CASSQDETRGSPLHF
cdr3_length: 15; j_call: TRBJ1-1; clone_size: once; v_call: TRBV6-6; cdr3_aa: CASSYPGSGGTEAFF
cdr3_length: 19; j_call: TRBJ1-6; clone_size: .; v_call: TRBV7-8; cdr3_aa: CASSLAWSWTGSYNSPLHF
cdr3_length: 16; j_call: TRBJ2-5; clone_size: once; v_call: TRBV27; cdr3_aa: CATDTIPSGGKETQYF
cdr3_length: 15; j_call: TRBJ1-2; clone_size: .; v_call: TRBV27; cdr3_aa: CASSLGPGSTYGYTF
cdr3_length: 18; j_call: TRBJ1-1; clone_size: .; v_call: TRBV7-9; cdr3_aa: CASRLIVVARTVDTEAFF
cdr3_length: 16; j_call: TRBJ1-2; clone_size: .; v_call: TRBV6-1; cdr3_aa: CASSEAQDRGLDGYTF
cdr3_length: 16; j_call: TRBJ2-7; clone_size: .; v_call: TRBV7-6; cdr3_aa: CASSSEVGQNFYEQYF
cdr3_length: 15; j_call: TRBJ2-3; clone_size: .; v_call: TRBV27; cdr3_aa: CASSLQGWNTDTQYF
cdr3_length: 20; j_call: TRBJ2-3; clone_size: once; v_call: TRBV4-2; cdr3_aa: CASSQEIVLAGEGGTDTQYF
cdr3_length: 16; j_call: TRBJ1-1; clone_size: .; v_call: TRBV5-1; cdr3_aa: CASSLAGQGGGTEAFF
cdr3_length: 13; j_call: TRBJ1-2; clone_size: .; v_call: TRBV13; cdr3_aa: CASSLAGGEGYTF
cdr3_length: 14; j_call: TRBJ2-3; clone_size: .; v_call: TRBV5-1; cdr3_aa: CASSQDRRTDTQYF
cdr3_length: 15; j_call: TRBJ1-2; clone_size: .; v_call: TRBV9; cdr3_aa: CASSATTGTGDGYTF
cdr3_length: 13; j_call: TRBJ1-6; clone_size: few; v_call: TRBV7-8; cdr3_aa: CASSLGQNSPLHF
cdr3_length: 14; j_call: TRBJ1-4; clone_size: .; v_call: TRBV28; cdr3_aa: CASRDRVPNEKLFF
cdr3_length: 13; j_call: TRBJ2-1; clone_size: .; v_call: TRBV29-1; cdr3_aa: CSVEDGQGDEQFF
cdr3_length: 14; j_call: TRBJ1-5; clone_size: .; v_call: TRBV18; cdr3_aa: CASSPGQSNQPQHF
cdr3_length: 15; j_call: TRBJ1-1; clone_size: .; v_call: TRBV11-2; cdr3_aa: CASSLWTGDNTEAFF
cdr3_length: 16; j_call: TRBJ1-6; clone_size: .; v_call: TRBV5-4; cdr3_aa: CASSLGGAGGNSPLHF
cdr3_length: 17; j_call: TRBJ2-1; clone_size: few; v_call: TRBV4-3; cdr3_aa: CASSQTDRGLGDNEQFF
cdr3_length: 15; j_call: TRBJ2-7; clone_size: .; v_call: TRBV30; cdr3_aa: CAWSARTVSPNEQYF
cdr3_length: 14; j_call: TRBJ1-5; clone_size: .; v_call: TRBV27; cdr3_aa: CASSPGYNNQPQHF
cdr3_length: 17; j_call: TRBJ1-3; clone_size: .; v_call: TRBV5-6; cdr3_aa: CASSSIHRGHSGNTIYF
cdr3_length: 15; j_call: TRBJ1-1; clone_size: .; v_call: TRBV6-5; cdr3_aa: CASRYRGIKITEAFF
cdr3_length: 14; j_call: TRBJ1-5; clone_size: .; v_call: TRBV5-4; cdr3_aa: CASSPQPGGQPQHF
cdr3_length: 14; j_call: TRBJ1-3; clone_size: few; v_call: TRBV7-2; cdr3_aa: CASTSGYSGNTIYF
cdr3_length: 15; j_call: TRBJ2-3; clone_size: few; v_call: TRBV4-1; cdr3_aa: CASSQGFGGSDTQYF
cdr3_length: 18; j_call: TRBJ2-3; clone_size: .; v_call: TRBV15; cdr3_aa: CATSSRSGGPQRTDTQYF
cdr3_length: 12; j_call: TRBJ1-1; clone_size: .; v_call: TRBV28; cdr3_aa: CASSLQYTEAFF
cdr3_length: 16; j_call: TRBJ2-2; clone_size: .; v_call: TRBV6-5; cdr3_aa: CASSSGTGGYTGELFF
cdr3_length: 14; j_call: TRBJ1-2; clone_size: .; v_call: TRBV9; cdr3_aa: CASSPEGAGYGYTF
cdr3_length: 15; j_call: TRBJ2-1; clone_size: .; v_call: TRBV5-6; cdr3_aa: CASSFQLAERNEQFF
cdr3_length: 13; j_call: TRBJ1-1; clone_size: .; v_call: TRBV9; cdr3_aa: CASSPTGTHEAFF
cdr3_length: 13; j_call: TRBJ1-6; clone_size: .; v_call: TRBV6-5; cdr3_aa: CASHRGRDSPLHF
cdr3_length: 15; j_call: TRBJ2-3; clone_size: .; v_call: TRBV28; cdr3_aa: CASSFERGLTDTQYF
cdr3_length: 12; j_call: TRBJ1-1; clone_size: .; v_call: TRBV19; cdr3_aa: CASSRANTEAFF
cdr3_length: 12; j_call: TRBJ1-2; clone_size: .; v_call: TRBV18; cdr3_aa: CASSLELYGYTF
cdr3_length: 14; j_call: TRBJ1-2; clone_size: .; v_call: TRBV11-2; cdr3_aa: CASSLGDKTYGYTF
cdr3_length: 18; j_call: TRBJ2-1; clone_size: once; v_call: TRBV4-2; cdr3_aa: CASSQESERGGSYNEQFF
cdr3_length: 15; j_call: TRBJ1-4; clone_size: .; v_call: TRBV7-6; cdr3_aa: CASSLRQGGVEKLFF